The 12 T cell receptor beta chains given below trace back to one sample, sequenced in a study of T-cell reconstitution after alpha-beta-depleted transplantation in children. Unique molecular identifiers were incorporated during preparation of the TCRbeta library. TCRdb passed the PCR reads through MiXCR, listing each CDR3 protein once. The sample records fewer than 1 million distinct CDR3 sequences, 15% to 20% being singletons. Sequencing was performed on PBMCs, mostly from graft donor cells, taken 360 days after TCRalphabeta/CD19-depleted stem cell transplant. The receptor source for this set is a male patient younger than 18 who had a stem cell transplant for acute lymphoblastic leukemia, so the T cells may come from the graft donor.

This rearrangement joins TRBV12-3 or TRBV12-4 to TRBJ1-3; weak D call: TRBD1 (5 bases). The V end lost 1 base, the J end lost 7 bases, and 17 bases lay between the germline ends. The CDR3 covers 16 residues. CDR3 nucleotides: TGTGCCAGCAGTTTAGGGGACTCCCGTCCCTGGAACACCATATATTTT. It yields the protein CASSLGDSRPWNTIYF.

The genes are TRBV20-1 and TRBJ2-1; 7 bases fit TRBD2. The CDR3 consists of 14 residues. The J segment lost 7 bases and the V segment lost 6 bases, leaving 12 bases of the junction unmatched. Germline assignment: CDR1 DFQATT and CDR2 SNEGSKA (reference sequence). Written as DNA, the CDR3 is TGCAGTGCGGCGGGGGTCCCGACCCCTAATGAGCAGTTCTTC. Translating gives CSAAGVPTPNEQFF.

This clonotype has just a few counts. V usage is TRBV27 and J usage is TRBJ2-7; D call uncertain. The CDR3 is 16 residues long. CDR1 is MNHEY and CDR2 is SMNVEV in the germline V gene (reference sequence). V gave up 6 bases and J gave up 0 bases, with 18 bases separating them. CDR3 bases: TGTGCCAGCAGCAGGCCACCGATCGGTCGCTCCTACGAGCAGTACTTC. This sequence encodes CASSRPPIGRSYEQYF.

The chain employs TRBV3-1 and TRBJ2-7; 12 bases fit TRBD2. The germline V gene encodes CDR1 LGHDT and CDR2 YNNKEL (reference sequence). J gave up 5 bases and V 6 bases, and 8 bases lay outside the gene matches. The CDR3 length is 15 residues. The CDR3 bases are TGTGCCAGCAGAAGCACTAGCGGGAGGAACGACGAGCAGTACTTC. Its translation is CASRSTSGRNDEQYF.

The chain couples TRBV7-6 to TRBJ2-7, with D possibly being TRBD1 (6 bases). CDR3 length equals 13 residues. The V end lost 7 bases, the J end lost 9 bases, and 19 bases lay between the germline ends. Germline V gives CDR1 SGHVS, CDR2 FNYEAQ. The CDR3 DNA reads TGTGCCAGCATCGGGACAAGGGTTCATGGGCAGTACTTC. Its translation: CASIGTRVHGQYF.

This clonotype was found a few times. The rearrangement links TRBV20-1 to TRBJ2-5; D is possibly TRBD1 (6 bases). V was trimmed by 4 bases and J by 4 bases, leaving 13 bases between them. The CDR3 length is 13 residues. The germline V gene encodes CDR1 DFQATT and CDR2 SNEGSKA (reference sequence). The CDR3 DNA sequence: TGCAGTGCTACCCGGACAGTAAGAGAGACCCAGTACTTC. Translation: CSATRTVRETQYF.

Only a few counts were recorded for this clonotype. This chain connects TRBV24-1 to TRBJ1-5, with no clear D. Germline lookup yields CDR1 KGHDR and CDR2 SFDVKD. The CDR3 is made up of 15 amino acids. The V and J ends lost 3 bases and 0 bases respectively, with 8 bases between them. The CDR3 is CATSDGRVSNQPQHF. In DNA, the CDR3 is TGTGCCACCAGTGATGGACGGGTTAGCAATCAGCCCCAGCATTTT.

This chain joins TRBV29-1 and TRBJ2-1, with 7 positions matching TRBD1. Germline CDR1 reads SQVTM; CDR2 reads ANQGSEA. The CDR3 is 14 residues long. The V and J ends lost 1 base and 9 bases, in that order; junction bases with no gene match: 9. The CDR3, as DNA: TGCAGCGTTGAAGGGACAGGACTTCTCGGTGAGCAGTTCTTC. This encodes CSVEGTGLLGEQFF.

This clonotype was seen repeatedly, ten times or more. The rearrangement uses TRBV25-1 and TRBJ1-4, with D perhaps matching TRBD1 (5 bases). The V gene's germline CDR1 is MGHDK and CDR2 SYGVNS. This CDR3 comprises 15 residues. V lost 1 base and J 5 bases, leaving 11 bases between the germline ends. CDR3 coding DNA: TGTGCCAGCAGTGAATCGGGACGGATAAATGAAAAACTGTTTTTT. Its translation: CASSESGRINEKLFF.

In DNA form, the CDR3 reads TGCAGTGCTCCCCCGGACGAGAACACCGGGGAGCTGTTTTTT. The encoded protein is CSAPPDENTGELFF. This chain joins TRBV20-1 and TRBJ2-2; D unresolved. V dropped 5 bases and J dropped 1 base, with 11 bases sitting between them. The CDR3 length is 14 residues. Germline CDR1 is DFQATT and CDR2 is SNEGSKA (reference sequence).

The genes are TRBV21-1 and TRBJ2-7; the DNA was not used to check the table's D call, TRBD1. TRBV21-1 has pseudogene status. The CDR3 runs to 19 residues. The CDR3 DNA reads as TGTGCCAGCAGCAAAGCGTCTGGGGGGGCCCAGTCAGCCTACTACGAGCAGTACTTC. Translated: CASSKASGGAQSAYYEQYF.

This clonotype was recorded a few times. The gene calls are TRBV4-1 and TRBJ1-6, with D perhaps matching TRBD1 (6 bases). The CDR3 loop spans 16 amino acids. The V end was cut by 3 bases, the J end by 10 bases, with 19 bases between. Germline V CDR1 and CDR2: MGHRA, YSYEKL. The CDR3 sequence: CASSQGWTTGNSPLHF. Written as DNA, the CDR3 is TGCGCCAGCAGCCAGGGTTGGACTACAGGGAACTCACCCCTCCACTTT.